These T cell receptor beta chains were read from a single sample in a study of CD8+ T cells in alopecia areata. Using immunoSEQ multiplex PCR, the repertoire was profiled, and TCRdb retains in-frame clones only, with some absent. The sample gives about 200,000 clones, around two fifths of which show up once; about 0.48% is in the top ten. The sample here was CD4+ T cells sorted from blood, taken around week 31, from a patient treated with tofacitinib. These receptors originate from a human donor with alopecia areata. CDR3s leave out the opening cysteine and the closing phenylalanine or tryptophan.

V	J	CDR3
TRBV29-1	TRBJ1-1	SVGWGDTEAF
TRBV6-6	TRBJ2-3	ASSRGTDTQY
TRBV6-1	TRBJ2-5	ASSEGQARETQY
TRBV9	TRBJ1-6	ASSVGRIANSPLH
TRBV13	TRBJ2-1	ASSFAKIEQF
TRBV6-5	TRBJ1-2	ASSTVGREDYGYT
TRBV5-1	TRBJ2-2	ASSLAVGRDTGELF
TRBV7-9	TRBJ2-1	ASTVPTGNEQF
TRBV6-5	TRBJ2-7	ASSEMGRYEQY
TRBV5-1	TRBJ2-1	ASSLVGGHTYNEQF
TRBV19	TRBJ2-7	ASSIYGTYEQY
TRBV6-5	TRBJ2-7	ASSYSKGAYEQY
TRBV6-6	TRBJ1-1	ASSLPGGWTEAF
TRBV6-6	TRBJ2-1	ASSMGLAEFDEQF
TRBV10-2	TRBJ1-5	ASSGVGFSNQPQH
TRBV7-9	TRBJ1-5	ASSAFGQPQH
TRBV29-1	TRBJ2-7	SVEDPRSLGLD
TRBV15	TRBJ2-7	ATSAGKDYEQY
TRBV14	TRBJ2-3	ASSQKGDTQY
TRBV25-1	TRBJ1-6	ASIGQSYNSPLH
TRBV29-1	TRBJ1-1	SVDSYTQPNTEAF
TRBV19	TRBJ1-2	ASSRGTEDGYT
TRBV15	TRBJ2-7	ATSRAQGRISSYEQY
TRBV7-9	TRBJ1-1	ASSLARQAVNTEAF
TRBV6-5	TRBJ2-7	ASSRLDEGYEQY
TRBV7-2	TRBJ1-6	ASRVGFTVSPLH
TRBV6-1	TRBJ2-4	ASSAQGAEKNIQY
TRBV10-3	TRBJ2-5	ASEGDQETQY
TRBV15	TRBJ2-3	ATSRDRAASTDTQY
TRBV7-2	TRBJ2-2	ASSPGAIYTGELF
TRBV7-9	TRBJ1-1	ASSFRGVGSTEAF
TRBV5-1	TRBJ2-5	ASSLEGSQETQY
TRBV7-9	TRBJ1-1	ASSTAFMNTEAF